The 5 T cell receptor beta chains given below trace back to one sample, sequenced in a study of T cells after yellow fever vaccination. One entry per CDR3 protein results from TCRdb running MiXCR on the 5' RACE reads. The sample comprises 510,000 or so distinct CDR3 sequences, 15% to 20% of which are singletons, and roughly an eighth rests with the top ten. The sequenced sample was PBMCs, obtained 15 days after the yellow fever booster vaccination. The receptor set was obtained from a man aged 25 to 45 who received the YFV17D yellow fever vaccine.

This clonotype turned up a few times. This chain connects TRBV20-1 to TRBJ2-1; no definite D call. Germline CDR1 reads DFQATT; CDR2 reads SNEGSKA (reference sequence). The V and J ends lost 0 bases and 2 bases respectively, with 11 bases between them. The CDR3 has 15 amino acids. The CDR3 region has the DNA TGCAGTGCTAGAGATTTCCGTCTTGCCTACAATGAGCAGTTCTTC. It encodes CSARDFRLAYNEQFF.

About this clonotype itself: One end of the junction varies from germline; a read error may be responsible. The chain employs TRBV4-3 and TRBJ2-7; possibly TRBD2 for D (5 bases). Per the germline V gene, CDR1 is LGHNA and CDR2 is YSLEER. The CDR3 is 15 residues long. CDR3 nucleotides: TGCGCCAGCAGCCAGGACTCCTCTCCCCTCTACGTGCAGTACTTC. Its protein product is CASSQDSSPLYVQYF.

The V gene is TRBV29-1, the J gene TRBJ2-1; perhaps TRBD2 as D (6 bases). The CDR3 is 14 amino acids. Trimming left V 3 bases short and J 0 bases short, with 9 bases between. Germline V gene sequence: CDR1 SQVTM, CDR2 ANQGSEA. CDR3 protein: CSVEEGNSYNEQFF. The CDR3 bases are TGCAGCGTTGAGGAGGGAAACTCCTACAATGAGCAGTTCTTC.

This clonotype came up a few times. The chain uses TRBV20-1 and TRBJ2-5, with a tentative D call TRBD2 (5 bases). Germline assignment: CDR1 DFQATT and CDR2 SNEGSKA (reference sequence). The V end was cut by 6 bases, the J end by 4 bases, with 9 bases between. This CDR3 is 11 amino acids long. CDR3 loop: CSATRGETQYF. Written as DNA, the CDR3 is TGCAGTGCCACTAGAGGAGAGACCCAGTACTTC.

Only a few counts were recorded for this clonotype. The chain joins TRBV12-3 or TRBV12-4 to TRBJ2-3; 8 bases are a match to TRBD2. V was pared by 6 bases and J by 4 bases, with 9 bases of the junction left unmatched. This CDR3 region has 15 residues. The CDR3 region is CASRGGTSWADTQYF. In nucleotides, the CDR3 is TGTGCCAGCAGGGGCGGGACTAGTTGGGCAGATACGCAGTATTTT.